These 15 T cell receptor beta chains share one sample of origin, sequenced in a study of T cells after yellow fever vaccination. One entry per CDR3 protein results from TCRdb running MiXCR on the 5' RACE reads. The table has 250,000 to 350,000 distinct CDR3 sequences, around 4.5% seen once. This specimen was PBMCs, taken 15 days after the yellow fever booster vaccination. All receptors come from a man between 18 and 35 years old who received the YFV17D yellow fever vaccine.

This clonotype was seen many times. Compared with germline, one end of the junction differs, possibly owing to a read error. V is TRBV4-1 and J is TRBJ2-4; D is unresolved. The CDR3 totals 15 residues. Looked up from germline, CDR1 is MGHRA and CDR2 is YSYEKL. CDR3 sequence reads: CASSKEERWAGIQYF. CDR3 in DNA: TGCGCCAGCAGCAAAGAGGAACGGTGGGCAGGCATTCAGTACTTC.

This clonotype appeared a few times. The chain employs TRBV6-2 or TRBV6-3 and TRBJ1-1; a possible D gene is TRBD1 (5 bases). The CDR3 runs to 14 residues. CDR1 MNHEY and CDR2 SVGEGT come from the germline V gene. The V gene lost 2 bases and the J gene lost 4 bases, with 11 bases spanning the gap. The CDR3 coding sequence is TGTGCCAGCAGTTACGAGGGACGGGGCACTGAAGCTTTCTTT. Translating gives CASSYEGRGTEAFF.

This clonotype appeared many times. The chain is built from TRBV7-2 and TRBJ2-5; D may correspond to TRBD1 or TRBD2 (5 bases each). This CDR3 is built from 15 residues. The germline gives CDR1 SGHTA, CDR2 FQGNSA. V lost 0 bases to trimming and J lost 2 bases, with 10 bases between them. CDR3 in amino acids: CASSLAGVLQETQYF. CDR3 bases: TGTGCCAGCAGCTTAGCGGGGGTTCTTCAAGAGACCCAGTACTTC.

The gene calls are TRBV5-1 and TRBJ2-5; D could derive from TRBD1 or TRBD2 (7 bases each). V was pared by 3 bases and J by 5 bases, with 17 bases between. Germline V gene lookup returns CDR1 SGHRS and CDR2 YFSETQ. The CDR3 extends over 15 amino acids. The CDR3 here is CASSYGRGRRETQYF. In nucleotides, the CDR3 is TGCGCCAGCAGCTATGGGAGGGGGCGACGGGAGACCCAGTACTTC.

This clonotype was recorded a few times. The V gene is TRBV5-6, the J gene TRBJ1-1, with unresolved D. The V gene lost 6 bases and the J gene lost 3 bases, with 12 bases spanning the gap. Germline loops: CDR1 SGHDT, CDR2 YYEEEE. The CDR3 extends over 13 amino acids. CDR3 DNA: TGTGCCAGCACCCCTCGTCCGGACACTGAAGCTTTCTTT. Translating it yields CASTPRPDTEAFF.

The genes are TRBV20-1 and TRBJ2-7, with D unresolved. This CDR3 spans 14 amino acids. CDR1 and CDR2 from the germline V gene are DFQATT and SNEGSKA (reference sequence). Trimming cost V 3 bases and J 2 bases, with 14 bases left between them. The CDR3, as DNA: TGCAGTGCTAGCTCTCAGTTAAACACCTACGAGCAGTACGTC. Translating it yields CSASSQLNTYEQYV.

This clonotype was seen ten or more times. The chain recombines TRBV5-1 with TRBJ2-1, with D perhaps TRBD2 (5 bases). This CDR3 is 14 amino acids long. Germline CDR1 is SGHRS and CDR2 is YFSETQ. The V gene lost 0 bases and the J gene lost 7 bases, with 11 bases spanning the gap. CDR3: CASSLGVGGNEQFF. In DNA, the CDR3 is TGCGCCAGCAGCTTGGGGGTAGGAGGAAATGAGCAGTTCTTC. Full variable domain (outside the CDR3, taken from reference TRBV5-1 and TRBJ2-1): KAGVTQTPRYLIKTRGQQVTLSCSPISGHRSVSWYQQTPGQGLQFLFEYFSETQRNKGNFPGRFSGRQFSNSRSEMNVSTLELGDSALYLCASSLGVGGNEQFFGPGTRLTVL.

This clonotype was counted at least ten times. The J gene is TRBJ1-5, the V gene TRBV9; 7 bases align to TRBD1. CDR3 length: 15 amino acids. J was trimmed by 5 bases and V by 3 bases; bases with no gene match: 8. From germline, CDR1 is SGDLS and CDR2 YYNGEE. The CDR3 here is CASSGQGDFYQPQHF. CDR3 coding DNA: TGTGCCAGCAGCGGACAGGGAGATTTTTATCAGCCCCAGCATTTT. The whole variable domain, filled in from reference TRBV9 and TRBJ1-5, reads DSGVTQTPKHLITATGQRVTLRCSPRSGDLSVYWYQQSLDQGLQFLIQYYNGEERAKGNILERFSAQQFPDLHSELNLSSLELGDSALYFCASSGQGDFYQPQHFGDGTRLSIL.

In its sample, this clonotype was seen many times. The chain carries TRBV6-5 and TRBJ1-1, with 8 bases lining up with TRBD1. CDR1 MNHEY and CDR2 SVGAGI come from the germline V gene. The ends lost 4 bases at V and 1 base at J; junction bases unmatched: 2. The CDR3 runs to 14 residues. In DNA, the CDR3 is TGTGCCAGCAGTTTCGACAGGGGGAACACTGAAGCTTTCTTT. Its protein product is CASSFDRGNTEAFF.

The V and J genes are TRBV11-2 and TRBJ1-2; D ambiguous. CDR3 length: 15 amino acids. Germline V gene sequence: CDR1 SGHAT, CDR2 FQNNGV. The V end lost 0 bases, the J end lost 6 bases, and 14 bases lay between the germline ends. CDR3 DNA sequence: TGTGCCAGCAGCTTAGATAGGTTGGCGTGGGATGGCTACACCTTC. Its protein product is CASSLDRLAWDGYTF.

This clonotype was counted at least ten times. This chain links TRBV7-9 with TRBJ1-4; 10 bases are a match to TRBD1. The trim removed 5 bases at V and 6 bases at J, leaving 3 bases unmatched. The CDR3 is 14 residues long. The germline gives CDR1 SEHNR, CDR2 FQNEAQ (reference sequence). CDR3: CASSRDRGDEKLFF. CDR3 DNA sequence: TGTGCCAGCAGCCGGGACAGGGGTGATGAAAAACTGTTTTTT.

This clonotype was picked up many times. The chain combines TRBV4-1 with TRBJ1-5; no reliable D call. CDR1 MGHRA and CDR2 YSYEKL come from the germline V gene. V lost 4 bases, J lost 3 bases, and 13 bases lay in between. This CDR3 contains 15 residues. The CDR3 DNA is TGCGCCAGCAGCCTCAGGTGGGCAGTCAATCAGCCCCAGCATTTT. This gives the protein CASSLRWAVNQPQHF.

This clonotype was observed many times. The chain carries TRBV20-1 and TRBJ2-5, with D unresolved. The germline gives CDR1 DFQATT, CDR2 SNEGSKA (reference sequence). V was clipped by 5 bases and J by 4 bases, with 17 bases between them. The length of the CDR3 is 14 residues. This CDR3 is CSAPRPPLVETQYF. CDR3 in DNA: TGCAGTGCTCCTAGGCCGCCCTTAGTAGAGACCCAGTACTTC.

This rearrangement joins TRBV7-2 to TRBJ1-5, with D perhaps TRBD1 (6 bases). The germline V gene has CDR1 SGHTA and CDR2 FQGNSA. The CDR3 sequence is 17 residues long. Trimming removed 0 bases at V and 0 bases at J, with 12 bases between. Written as DNA, the CDR3 is TGTGCCAGCAGCTTAGCCGGGGGCGCGGATAGCAATCAGCCCCAGCATTTT. This codes for CASSLAGGADSNQPQHF.

This clonotype was counted at least ten times. V and J are TRBV6-5 and TRBJ2-2; TRBD2 aligns across 14 bases. CDR3 size: 15 residues. V trimming: 6 bases; J trimming: 8 bases; junction bases outside the gene matches: 5. Germline V gene data show CDR1 as MNHEY and CDR2 as SVGAGI. CDR3 protein: CASRGLAGAPGELFF. CDR3 DNA sequence: TGTGCCAGCAGGGGACTAGCGGGGGCCCCTGGGGAGCTGTTTTTT.